The 17 T cell receptor beta chains below were found in one sample sequenced in a study of blood T cell repertoires in COVID-19. The table came from immunoSEQ multiplex PCR; TCRdb's copy has only in-frame clones and leaves some out. Here the sample spans 130,000 to 150,000 clones, approximately 85% being singletons. What was sequenced was peripheral blood. These receptor sequences come from a woman in her sixties with COVID-19, enrolled during active disease.

This chain connects TRBV12-3 or TRBV12-4 to TRBJ2-3; D is perhaps TRBD2 (7 bases). V lost 7 bases and J lost 6, with 14 bases in between. The CDR3 is 13 residues long. The CDR3 DNA follows: TGTGCCAGCACTCTGGCGGGGGCGGATACGCAGTATTTT. Translation: CASTLAGADTQYF.

The V gene is TRBV5-1, the J gene TRBJ2-5, with D perhaps TRBD1 (6 bases). CDR1 and CDR2 (germline): SGHRS, YFSETQ. The CDR3 has 15 amino acids. The V end was cut by 3 bases, the J end by 2 bases, with 14 bases between. The CDR3 DNA reads as TGCGCCAGCAGCTGGGGGACACAAGTTCAAGAGACCCAGTACTTC. It yields the protein CASSWGTQVQETQYF.

This chain links TRBV9 with TRBJ1-3, with 7 bases lining up with TRBD1. The V and J ends lost 3 bases and 0 bases, in that order; junction bases with no gene match: 3. CDR3 size: 15 residues. Germline V gene data show CDR1 as SGDLS and CDR2 as YYNGEE. CDR3 sequence: CASSDTGDSGNTIYF. As DNA, the CDR3 is TGTGCCAGCAGCGATACAGGGGACTCTGGAAACACCATATATTTT.

The CDR3 nucleotides read TGTGCCAGCAGTCCTGAGACAGCACAGCCCCAGCATTTT. Translated, it gives CASSPETAQPQHF. V and J are TRBV6-6 and TRBJ1-5; weak D call: TRBD1 (5 bases). Looked up from germline, CDR1 is MNHNY and CDR2 is SVGAGI (reference sequence). The CDR3 extends over 13 amino acids. V was pared by 5 bases and J by 7 bases, with 12 bases between.

In DNA, the CDR3 is TGCGCCAGCAGTCGTTACAGGGGAGGAGCTTTCTTT. This translates into CASSRYRGGAFF. The V gene is TRBV23-1, the J gene TRBJ1-1; 7 bases are a match to TRBD1. TRBV23-1 carries the ORF label, with uncertain function. V was pared by 4 bases and J by 10 bases, with 6 bases of the junction left unmatched. The CDR3 consists of 12 residues.

This chain connects TRBV18 to TRBJ1-1, with a possible D match to TRBD1 (5 bases). V was pared by 3 bases and J by 5 bases, with 13 bases between. This CDR3 comprises 14 residues. Looked up from germline, CDR1 is KGHSH and CDR2 is LQKENI. This chain's CDR3 is CASSPTLGGTEAFF. CDR3 sequence (DNA): TGTGCCAGCTCACCTACCCTCGGGGGAACTGAAGCTTTCTTT. The variable domain in full, with the rest retrieved from reference TRBV18 and TRBJ1-1, is NAGVMQNPRHLVRRRGQEARLRCSPMKGHSHVYWYRQLPEEGLKFMVYLQKENIIDESGMPKERFSAEFPKEGPSILRIQQVVRGDSAAYFCASSPTLGGTEAFFGQGTRLTVV.

CDR3 sequence reads: CASSQDPCRVRFISRGPQHF. CDR3 coding DNA: TGTGCCAGCAGCCAAGACCCTTGCCGGGTACGGTTCATCAGCCGAGGCCCCCAGCATTTT. V usage is TRBV3-1 (or the pseudogene TRBV3-2) and J usage is TRBJ1-5; unclear D gene. Per germline, CDR1 LGHDT and CDR2 YNNKEL (reference sequence). The CDR3 totals 20 residues. Trimming shortened V by 0 bases and J by 10 bases, and 31 bases separated the two germline ends.

CDR3 amino acids: CASSLTGQGVYEQYF. In DNA, the CDR3 is TGTGCCAGCAGTCTCACGGGACAGGGAGTCTACGAGCAGTACTTC. This sequence joins TRBV27 and TRBJ2-7; 9 bases fit TRBD1. Germline V CDR1 and CDR2: MNHEY, SMNVEV (reference sequence). V shed 5 bases, J shed 3 bases, and the junction held 8 bases outside the gene matches. The CDR3 is 15 amino acids.

The V call is TRBV2, the J call TRBJ1-4, with TRBD1 matching over 7 bases. V lost 6 bases, J lost 4 bases, and 5 bases stayed unmatched. CDR3 length equals 14 residues. Germline loops: CDR1 SNHLY, CDR2 FYNNEI. The CDR3 spells CASSPGQLNEKLFF. Here the CDR3 DNA reads TGTGCCAGCAGCCCGGGACAGCTTAATGAAAAACTGTTTTTT.

The chain links TRBV7-2 to TRBJ1-5; D not certain. The CDR3 extends over 14 amino acids. Trimming left V 4 bases short and J 5 bases short, with 12 bases between. CDR1 is SGHTA and CDR2 is FQGNSA in the germline V gene. The DNA for the CDR3 is TGTGCCAGCAGCTCCGGGGTGGGATATCAGCCCCAGCATTTT. Amino acid sequence: CASSSGVGYQPQHF.

This chain joins TRBV27 and TRBJ2-3, with 8 bases aligning to TRBD1. Per the germline V gene, CDR1 is MNHEY and CDR2 is SMNVEV (reference sequence). The CDR3 is 20 residues long. V shed 5 bases, J shed 9 bases, and the junction held 28 bases outside the gene matches. The CDR3 nucleotides read TGTGCCAGCAGTCCCCGCGCGCAGCTAGGCCACAGGGGGTTAAGAAAGACGCAGTATTTT. This gives the protein CASSPRAQLGHRGLRKTQYF.

V usage is TRBV6-1 and J usage is TRBJ1-4; D is perhaps TRBD1 (5 bases). Germline V gives CDR1 MNHNS, CDR2 SASEGT. The ends were cut back, 1 base at V and 7 bases at J, with 13 bases in the middle. This CDR3 is built from 15 residues. DNA of the CDR3: TGTGCCAGCAGTGAAGTGGGGGGGGTGGGTGAAAAACTGTTTTTT. Its translation: CASSEVGGVGEKLFF.

The chain carries TRBV7-3 and TRBJ2-5; 7 bases map to TRBD2. Germline V gives CDR1 SGHTA, CDR2 FQGTGA. V lost 5 bases to trimming and J lost 4 bases; unmatched junction nucleotides: 13. This CDR3 contains 16 residues. This CDR3 reads CASSPSPVGGGETQYF. The DNA for the CDR3 is TGTGCCAGCAGCCCCTCTCCTGTGGGGGGGGGAGAGACCCAGTACTTC.

The chain recombines TRBV9 with TRBJ1-4; TRBD1 aligns across 8 bases. This CDR3 has 13 amino acids. Trimming removed 2 bases from V and 8 bases from J; junction bases left unmatched: 2. Germline CDR1 SGDLS, CDR2 YYNGEE. CDR3: CASSVRDREKLFF. The DNA for the CDR3 is TGTGCCAGCAGCGTTAGGGACAGGGAAAAACTGTTTTTT.

V and J are TRBV2 and TRBJ1-1, with TRBD1 as a possible D gene (6 bases). This CDR3 region has 14 residues. Between the trimmed V and J ends, which lost 3 bases and 4 bases, there was a span of 12 bases. Germline CDR1 SNHLY, CDR2 FYNNEI. The CDR3 loop reads CASSEQGLSTEAFF. DNA of the CDR3: TGTGCCAGCAGTGAGCAGGGGTTGAGCACTGAAGCTTTCTTT.

The chain is built from TRBV7-9 and TRBJ1-4; 9 nucleotides align to TRBD1. Trimming at V came to 4 bases and at J to 5 bases, leaving 2 bases not matched to a gene. Germline V gives CDR1 SEHNR, CDR2 FQNEAQ (reference sequence). The CDR3 is 14 amino acids. Written as DNA, the CDR3 is TGTGCCAGCAGCTACGGGACAGGGAATGAAAAACTGTTTTTT. Translating gives CASSYGTGNEKLFF. Together with reference TRBV7-9 and TRBJ1-4, the CDR3 gives the full variable domain: DTGVSQNPRHKITKRGQNVTFRCDPISEHNRLYWYRQTLGQGPEFLTYFQNEAQLEKSRLLSDRFSAERPKGSFSTLEIQRTEQGDSAMYLCASSYGTGNEKLFFGSGTQLSVL.

The chain is built from TRBV20-1 and TRBJ2-3, with 7 bases fitting TRBD2. The CDR3 runs to 15 residues. V lost 3 bases, J lost 2 bases, and 8 bases stayed unmatched. Germline CDR1 reads DFQATT; CDR2 reads SNEGSKA (reference sequence). CDR3 region: CSASTRGELTDTQYF. The CDR3 region has the DNA TGCAGTGCTAGTACACGGGGGGAGCTCACAGATACGCAGTATTTT.